This is a list of T cell receptor beta chains from one sample in a study of early stage breast cancer tumors. The method was immunoSEQ multiplex PCR; TCRdb's version includes in-frame clones alone and lacks a portion of them. Of fewer than 30,000 clones listed, around 53% are singletons. Sequenced input: breast tumor tissue. Receptors originate from a person aged 45 to 59 with breast cancer. CDR3s include the opening cysteine and the closing phenylalanine or tryptophan. The D gene is left open where the match is weak. Only part of the rows carry a size: once, few, many, or a class if the clone is expanded.

v_gene,d_gene,abundance,len,j_gene,CDR3nt,CDR3aa
TRBV6-5,TRBD2,.,15,TRBJ2-1,TGTGCCAGCAGCGGTCACGGACTAGCCTCCCGGGAGCAGTTCTTC,CASSGHGLASREQFF
TRBV15,.,once,13,TRBJ1-4,TGTGCCACCAGTATAAATAGGAATGAAAAACTGTTTTTT,CATSINRNEKLFF
TRBV27,.,.,14,TRBJ2-2,TGTGCCAGCAGTTTAACTGGATTGATCCGGGAGCTGTTTTTT,CASSLTGLIRELFF
TRBV4-3,.,.,14,TRBJ2-7,TGCGCCAGCAGCCAAGATCAGGGGCCCTACGAGCAGTACTTC,CASSQDQGPYEQYF
TRBV5-6,.,.,13,TRBJ2-7,TGTGCCAGCAGCTTGCTGCAGTCCTACGAGCAGTACTTC,CASSLLQSYEQYF
TRBV7-9,.,.,17,TRBJ1-4,TGTGCCAGCAGCTCCTCGCTTTTTGGGCAGAATAATGAAAAACTGTTTTTT,CASSSSLFGQNNEKLFF
TRBV5-5,.,.,15,TRBJ2-1,TGTGCCAGCAGCTCGAGGGACAACTCCTACAATGAGCAGTTCTTC,CASSSRDNSYNEQFF
TRBV28,.,.,14,TRBJ2-3,TGTGCCAGCAAACCCCCGGGGTTCCCAGATACGCAGTATTTT,CASKPPGFPDTQYF
TRBV7-9,TRBD1,.,14,TRBJ2-1,TGTGCCAGCAGCAAAGGACAGGGGAGCAATGAGCAGTTCTTC,CASSKGQGSNEQFF
TRBV4-2,TRBD2,.,17,TRBJ2-1,TGTGCCAGCAGCCAAGATAGCGGGAGGGCCTCGGGCAATGAGCAGTTCTTC,CASSQDSGRASGNEQFF
TRBV5-4,.,.,14,TRBJ2-1,TGTGCCAGCAGCTTGGAGGGGGGCAGGACTAGGCTGTTCTTC,CASSLEGGRTRLFF
TRBV6-5,.,.,13,TRBJ2-2,TGTGCCAGCAGTTACGGCGAAACCGGGGAGCTGTTTTTT,CASSYGETGELFF
TRBV29-1,.,.,11,TRBJ2-2,TGCAGCGTTGAGTCGACCGGGGAGCTGTTTTTT,CSVESTGELFF
TRBV6-6,.,few,14,TRBJ1-2,TGTGCCAGCAGTTACGGAGCCTCTCCATATGGCTACACCTTC,CASSYGASPYGYTF
TRBV30,.,.,12,TRBJ1-2,TGTGCCTGGAGTGTATTGAGACAGATGTACACCTTC,CAWSVLRQMYTF
TRBV5-1,TRBD2,.,18,TRBJ2-1,TGCGCCAGCAGCTCCTTGTCCGATACTAGCGGGAGGTATAATGAGCAGTTCTTC,CASSSLSDTSGRYNEQFF
TRBV2,.,.,13,TRBJ1-1,TGTGCCAGCAGTTTGAACAGGGCCACTGAAGCTTTCTTT,CASSLNRATEAFF
TRBV5-1,.,.,17,TRBJ2-5,TGCGCCAGCTCCCCCCCTCCCCGGGGGAACTCGGAGGAGACCCAGTACTTC,CASSPPPRGNSEETQYF
TRBV5-4,.,.,13,TRBJ1-1,TGTGCCAGCAGCAAGGGAGGTTCCGGGGAAGCTTTCTTT,CASSKGGSGEAFF
TRBV7-7,TRBD1,.,14,TRBJ2-5,TGTGCTAGCAGCTTACGGACAGGGCAAGAGACCCAGTACTTC,CASSLRTGQETQYF
TRBV7-8,.,.,14,TRBJ2-5,TGTGCCAGCAGCTTAGGGGTAGCGGAAGAGACCCAGTACTTC,CASSLGVAEETQYF
TRBV4-1,.,.,14,TRBJ1-2,TGCGCCAGCAGCCAAGATCCCGTACGAGGGGGTTGTACCTTC,CASSQDPVRGGCTF
TRBV19,TRBD2,.,14,TRBJ2-7,TGTGCCAGTAGTCCTTACGGGACTAGCAACGAGCAGTACTTT,CASSPYGTSNEQYF
TRBV27,.,.,12,TRBJ1-2,TGTGCCAGCAGTTTCAGGGGAGGTGGCTACACCTTC,CASSFRGGGYTF
TRBV7-3,TRBD2,.,14,TRBJ2-3,TGTGCCAGCAGCTATTCGGGGGGGACAGATACGCAGTATTTT,CASSYSGGTDTQYF
TRBV2,TRBD2,.,13,TRBJ2-5,TGTGCCAGCAGCTCCGGGACTAGTGGGACCCAGTACTTC,CASSSGTSGTQYF
TRBV15,.,once,14,TRBJ1-1,TGTGCCACCAGCAGGAGAGAGGGCGCCACTGAAGCTTTCTTT,CATSRREGATEAFF
TRBV6-1,.,.,13,TRBJ1-1,TGTGCCAGCAACCTGCAGGGGAACACTGAAGCTTTCTTT,CASNLQGNTEAFF
TRBV11-2,.,.,16,TRBJ2-1,TGTGCCAGCAGCTTGGGGCTAGCGAACTCCTACAATGAGCAGTTCTTC,CASSLGLANSYNEQFF
TRBV12-5,.,once,14,TRBJ1-2,TGTGCTAGTGGTCCCGGACTGCTTAACTATGGCTACACCTTC,CASGPGLLNYGYTF
TRBV7-2,.,few,13,TRBJ1-4,TGTGCCAGCAGCTTAGCGATACGGGAAAAACTGTTTTTT,CASSLAIREKLFF
TRBV30,.,.,14,TRBJ2-4,TGTGCCTGGAACGGGGGACATGGGAAAAACATTCAGTACTTC,CAWNGGHGKNIQYF
TRBV19,.,.,11,TRBJ2-7,TGTGCCAGTAGTACAGGTTACGAGCAGTACTTC,CASSTGYEQYF
TRBV19,TRBD2,few,16,TRBJ2-3,TGTGCCAGTAGTATACTTGGGACTAGCGCCACAGATACGCAGTATTTT,CASSILGTSATDTQYF
TRBV15,TRBD1,.,14,TRBJ2-7,TGTGCCACCAGCAGAGAGGGACAGGGCTACGAGCAGTACTTC,CATSREGQGYEQYF
TRBV29-1,TRBD1,.,12,TRBJ2-5,TGCAGCGTTCGCACAGGGGATCAGACCCAGTACTTC,CSVRTGDQTQYF
TRBV19,.,.,12,TRBJ1-2,TGTGCCAGTAGTAACCCACCGGAGGGCTACACCTTC,CASSNPPEGYTF